The rows below give T cell receptor beta chains drawn from one sample of a study of blood T cell repertoires in COVID-19. Profiling relied on immunoSEQ multiplex PCR, and the TCRdb table lists in-frame clones only, not all of them. The sample consists of around 70,000 clones, around three quarters of them appearing once. The sample comprised peripheral blood. These receptors were taken from a human donor in a cohort sampled during active COVID-19. The CDR3 runs from the conserved cysteine through the conserved F or W. The D gene is left open where the match is weak.

D: .; J: TRBJ2-7; V: TRBV5-6; CDR3: CASSFRRQGGLDEQYF; DNA: TGTGCCAGCAGCTTTCGTAGACAGGGAGGACTCGACGAGCAGTACTTC
D: TRBD1; J: TRBJ1-4; V: TRBV7-2; CDR3: CASSLEQGRANEKLFF; DNA: TGTGCCAGCAGCTTAGAACAGGGGAGAGCTAATGAAAAACTGTTTTTT
D: .; J: TRBJ1-5; V: TRBV5-5; CDR3: CASSLADRNQPQHF; DNA: TGTGCCAGCAGTTTGGCGGACAGAAATCAGCCCCAGCATTTT
D: .; J: TRBJ2-6; V: TRBV19; CDR3: CASSILRGAGANVLTF; DNA: TGTGCCAGTAGTATACTCCGGGGTGCTGGGGCCAACGTCCTGACTTTC
D: .; J: TRBJ1-3; V: TRBV7-2; CDR3: CASSLGLGNTIYF; DNA: TGTGCCAGCAGTCTAGGATTGGGAAACACCATATATTTT
D: TRBD2; J: TRBJ2-1; V: TRBV13; CDR3: CASSLGGLAGGLSYNEQFF; DNA: TGTGCCAGCAGCTTAGGGGGACTAGCGGGAGGGCTCTCCTACAATGAGCAGTTCTTC
D: TRBD2; J: TRBJ2-7; V: TRBV7-2; CDR3: CASSTSALNYEQYF; DNA: TGTGCCAGCAGCACTAGCGCCCTCAACTACGAGCAGTACTTC
D: .; J: TRBJ2-7; V: TRBV19; CDR3: CASRRTDSYEQYF; DNA: TGTGCCAGTAGGCGGACAGACTCCTACGAGCAGTACTTC
D: .; J: TRBJ1-1; V: TRBV6-1; CDR3: CASGEARGVPEAFF; DNA: TGTGCCAGCGGCGAAGCCCGGGGAGTCCCTGAAGCTTTCTTT
D: TRBD2; J: TRBJ2-7; V: TRBV11-2; CDR3: CASSLLAGAYEQYF; DNA: TGTGCCAGCAGCTTACTAGCGGGGGCCTACGAGCAGTACTTC